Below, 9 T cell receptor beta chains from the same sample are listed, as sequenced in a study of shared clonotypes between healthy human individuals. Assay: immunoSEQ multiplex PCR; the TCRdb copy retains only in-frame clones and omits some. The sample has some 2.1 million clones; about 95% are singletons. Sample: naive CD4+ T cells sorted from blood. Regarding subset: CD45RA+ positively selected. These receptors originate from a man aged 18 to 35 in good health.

The CDR3 nucleotides are TGTGCCTGGGGTCACGGGACACAGTATGAAAAACTGTTTTTT. Residues: CAWGHGTQYEKLFF. The chain is built from TRBV30 and TRBJ1-4; D perhaps matches TRBD1 (6 bases). The germline V gene encodes CDR1 GTSNPN and CDR2 SVGIG (reference sequence). This CDR3 spans 14 amino acids. V shed 5 bases and J shed 6 bases, with 16 bases lying between them.

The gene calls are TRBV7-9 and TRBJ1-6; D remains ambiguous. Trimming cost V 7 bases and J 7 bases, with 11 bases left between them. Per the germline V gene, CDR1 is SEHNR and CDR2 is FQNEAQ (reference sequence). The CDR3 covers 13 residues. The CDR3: CASTGPPNSPLHF. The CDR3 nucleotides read TGTGCCAGCACCGGACCGCCGAATTCACCCCTCCACTTT.

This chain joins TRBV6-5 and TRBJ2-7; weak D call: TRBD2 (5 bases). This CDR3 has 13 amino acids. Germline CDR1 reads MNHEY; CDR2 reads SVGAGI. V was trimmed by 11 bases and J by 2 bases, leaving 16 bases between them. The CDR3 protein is CAAHGAGPYEQYF. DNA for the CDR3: TGTGCCGCCCACGGCGCGGGCCCCTACGAGCAGTACTTC.

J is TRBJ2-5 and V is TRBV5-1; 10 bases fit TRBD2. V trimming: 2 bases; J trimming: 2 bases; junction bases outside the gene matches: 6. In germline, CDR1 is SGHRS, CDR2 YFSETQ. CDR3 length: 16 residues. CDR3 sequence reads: CASSFGTSGVQETQYF. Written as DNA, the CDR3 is TGCGCCAGCAGCTTCGGAACTAGCGGGGTACAAGAGACCCAGTACTTC. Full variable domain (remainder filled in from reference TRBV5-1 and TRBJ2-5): KAGVTQTPRYLIKTRGQQVTLSCSPISGHRSVSWYQQTPGQGLQFLFEYFSETQRNKGNFPGRFSGRQFSNSRSEMNVSTLELGDSALYLCASSFGTSGVQETQYFGPGTRLLVL.

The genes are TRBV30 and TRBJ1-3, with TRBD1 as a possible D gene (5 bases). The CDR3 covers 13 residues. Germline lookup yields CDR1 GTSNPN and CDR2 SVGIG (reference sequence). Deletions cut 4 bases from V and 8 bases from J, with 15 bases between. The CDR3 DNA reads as TGTGCCTGGAACCCCAGGGTTGAACACACCATATATTTT. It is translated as CAWNPRVEHTIYF. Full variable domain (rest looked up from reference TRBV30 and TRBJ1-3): SQTIHQWPATLVQPVGSPLSLECTVEGTSNPNLYWYRQAAGRGLQLLFYSVGIGQISSEVPQNLSASRPQDRQFILSSKKLLLSDSGFYLCAWNPRVEHTIYFGEGSWLTVV.

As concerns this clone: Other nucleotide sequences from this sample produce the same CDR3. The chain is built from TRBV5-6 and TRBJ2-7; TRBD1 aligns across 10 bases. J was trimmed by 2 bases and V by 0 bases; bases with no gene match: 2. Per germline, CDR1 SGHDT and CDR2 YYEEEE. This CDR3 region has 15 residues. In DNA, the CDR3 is TGTGCCAGCAGCTTGGCCGGGACAGGGGCCTACGAGCAGTACTTC. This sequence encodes CASSLAGTGAYEQYF.

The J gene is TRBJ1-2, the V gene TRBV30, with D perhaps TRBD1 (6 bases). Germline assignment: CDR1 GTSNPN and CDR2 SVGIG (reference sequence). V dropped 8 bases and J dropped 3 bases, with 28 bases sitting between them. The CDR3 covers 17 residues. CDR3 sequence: CAGSWDTRAALHYGYTF. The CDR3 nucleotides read TGTGCCGGTTCGTGGGACACCAGGGCAGCTCTTCACTATGGCTACACCTTC.

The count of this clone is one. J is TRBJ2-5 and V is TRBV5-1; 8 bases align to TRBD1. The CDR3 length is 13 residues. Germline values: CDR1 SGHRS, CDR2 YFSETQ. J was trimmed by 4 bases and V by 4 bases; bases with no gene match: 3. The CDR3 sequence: CASSEGQGETQYF. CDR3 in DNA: TGCGCCAGCAGCGAAGGACAGGGAGAGACCCAGTACTTC.

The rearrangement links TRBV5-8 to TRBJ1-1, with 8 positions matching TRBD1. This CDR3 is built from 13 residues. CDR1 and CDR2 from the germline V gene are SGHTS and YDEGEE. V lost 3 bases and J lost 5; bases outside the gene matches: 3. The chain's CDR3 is CASSSDRVTEAFF. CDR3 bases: TGTGCCAGCAGCTCGGACAGGGTTACTGAAGCTTTCTTT.